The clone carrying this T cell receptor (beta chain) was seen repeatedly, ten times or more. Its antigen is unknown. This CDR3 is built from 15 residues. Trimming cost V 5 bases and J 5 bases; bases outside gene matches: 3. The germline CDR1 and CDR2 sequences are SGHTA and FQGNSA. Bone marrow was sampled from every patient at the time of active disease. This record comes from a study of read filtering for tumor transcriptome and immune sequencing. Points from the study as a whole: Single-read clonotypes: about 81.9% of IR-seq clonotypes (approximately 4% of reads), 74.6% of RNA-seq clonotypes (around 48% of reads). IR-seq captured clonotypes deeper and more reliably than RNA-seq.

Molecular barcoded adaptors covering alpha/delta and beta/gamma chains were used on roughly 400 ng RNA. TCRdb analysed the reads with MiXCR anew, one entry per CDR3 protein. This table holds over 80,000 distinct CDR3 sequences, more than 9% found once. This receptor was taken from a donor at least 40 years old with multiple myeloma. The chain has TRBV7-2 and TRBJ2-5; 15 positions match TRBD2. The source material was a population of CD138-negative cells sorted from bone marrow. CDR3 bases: TGTGCCAGCAGCCCAGGGACTAGCGGGAGGGAGACCCAGTACTTC. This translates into CASSPGTSGRETQYF.